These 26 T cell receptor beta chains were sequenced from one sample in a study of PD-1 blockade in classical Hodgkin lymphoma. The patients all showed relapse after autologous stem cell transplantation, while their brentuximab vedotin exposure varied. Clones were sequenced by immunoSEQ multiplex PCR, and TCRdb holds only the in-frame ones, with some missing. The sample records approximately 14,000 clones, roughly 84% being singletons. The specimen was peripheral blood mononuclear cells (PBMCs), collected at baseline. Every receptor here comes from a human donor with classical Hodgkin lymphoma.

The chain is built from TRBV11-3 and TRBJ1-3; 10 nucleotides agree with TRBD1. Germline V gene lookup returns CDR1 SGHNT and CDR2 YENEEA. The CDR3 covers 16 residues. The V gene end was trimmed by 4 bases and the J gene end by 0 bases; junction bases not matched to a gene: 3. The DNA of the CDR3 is TGTGCCAGCAGCTCGACAGGGGGCATCTCTGGAAACACCATATATTTT. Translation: CASSSTGGISGNTIYF.

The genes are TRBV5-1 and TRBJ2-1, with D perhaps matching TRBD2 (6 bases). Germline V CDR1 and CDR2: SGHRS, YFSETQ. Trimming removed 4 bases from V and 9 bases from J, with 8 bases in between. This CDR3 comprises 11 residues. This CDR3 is CASSAGGEQFF. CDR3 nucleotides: TGCGCCAGCAGCGCCGGGGGTGAGCAGTTCTTC. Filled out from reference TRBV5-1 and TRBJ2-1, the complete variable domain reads KAGVTQTPRYLIKTRGQQVTLSCSPISGHRSVSWYQQTPGQGLQFLFEYFSETQRNKGNFPGRFSGRQFSNSRSEMNVSTLELGDSALYLCASSAGGEQFFGPGTRLTVL.

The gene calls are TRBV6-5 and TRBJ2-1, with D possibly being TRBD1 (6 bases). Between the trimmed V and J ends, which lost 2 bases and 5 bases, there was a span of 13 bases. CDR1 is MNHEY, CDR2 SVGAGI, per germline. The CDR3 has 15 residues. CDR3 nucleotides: TGTGCCAGCAGTTACGACCTACAGGGTAACAATGAGCAGTTCTTC. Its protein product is CASSYDLQGNNEQFF.

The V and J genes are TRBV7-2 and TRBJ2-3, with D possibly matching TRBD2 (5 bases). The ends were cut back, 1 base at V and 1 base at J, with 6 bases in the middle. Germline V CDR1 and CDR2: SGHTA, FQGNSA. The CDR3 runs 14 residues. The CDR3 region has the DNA TGTGCCAGCAGCTTAGAGCGGCGCACAGATACGCAGTATTTT. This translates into CASSLERRTDTQYF.

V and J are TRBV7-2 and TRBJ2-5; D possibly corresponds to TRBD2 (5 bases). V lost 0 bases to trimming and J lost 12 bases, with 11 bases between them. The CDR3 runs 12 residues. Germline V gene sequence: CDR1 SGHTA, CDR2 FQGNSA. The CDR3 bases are TGTGCCAGCAGCTTAGCGGGGAGAAGAGAGTACTTC. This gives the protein CASSLAGRREYF.

The CDR3 bases are TGCAGCGTTGAACCGACAGGGAGAGGCAATGAGCAGTTCTTC. Protein sequence: CSVEPTGRGNEQFF. The chain joins TRBV29-1 to TRBJ2-1, with 7 nucleotides matching TRBD1. From germline, CDR1 is SQVTM and CDR2 ANQGSEA. The CDR3 has 14 amino acids. V lost 2 bases to trimming and J lost 6 bases; unmatched junction nucleotides: 7.

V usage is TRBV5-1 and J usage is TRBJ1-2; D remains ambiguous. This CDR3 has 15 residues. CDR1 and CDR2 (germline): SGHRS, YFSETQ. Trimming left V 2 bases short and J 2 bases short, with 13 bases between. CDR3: CASSLGQLVNYGYTF. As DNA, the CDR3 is TGCGCCAGCAGCTTAGGCCAGCTGGTCAACTATGGCTACACCTTC.

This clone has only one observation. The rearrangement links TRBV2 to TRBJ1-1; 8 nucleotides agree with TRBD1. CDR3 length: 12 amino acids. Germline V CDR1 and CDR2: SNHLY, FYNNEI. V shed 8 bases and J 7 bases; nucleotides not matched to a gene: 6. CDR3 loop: CASRQGTIEAFF. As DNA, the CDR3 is TGTGCCAGCCGACAGGGGACTATTGAAGCTTTCTTT.

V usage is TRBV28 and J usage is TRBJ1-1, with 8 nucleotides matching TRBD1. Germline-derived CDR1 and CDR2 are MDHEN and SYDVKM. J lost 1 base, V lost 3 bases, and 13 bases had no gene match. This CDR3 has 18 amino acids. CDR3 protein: CASSFSSRTGRWNTEAFF. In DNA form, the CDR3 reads TGTGCCAGCAGTTTCTCGTCCCGGACAGGGAGGTGGAACACTGAAGCTTTCTTT.

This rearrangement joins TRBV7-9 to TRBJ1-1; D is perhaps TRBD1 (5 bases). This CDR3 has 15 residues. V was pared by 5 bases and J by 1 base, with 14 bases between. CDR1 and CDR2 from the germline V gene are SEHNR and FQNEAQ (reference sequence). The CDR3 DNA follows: TGTGCCAGCAGCCCCCCGGGACTGAGGAACACTGAAGCTTTCTTT. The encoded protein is CASSPPGLRNTEAFF.

The CDR3 bases are TGTGCCACCAGCAGACTTGGACAGGGAGTACACAATGAGCAGTTCTTC. It encodes CATSRLGQGVHNEQFF. The chain combines TRBV15 with TRBJ2-1; 8 bases agree with TRBD1. Per the germline V gene, CDR1 is LNHNV and CDR2 is YYDKDF (reference sequence). The V segment lost 2 bases and the J segment 5 bases; nucleotides outside the gene matches: 8. This CDR3 has 16 amino acids. Full variable domain (outside the CDR3, taken from reference TRBV15 and TRBJ2-1): DAMVIQNPRYQVTQFGKPVTLSCSQTLNHNVMYWYQQKSSQAPKLLFHYYDKDFNNEADTPDNFQSRRPNTSFCFLDIRSPGLGDTAMYLCATSRLGQGVHNEQFFGPGTRLTVL.

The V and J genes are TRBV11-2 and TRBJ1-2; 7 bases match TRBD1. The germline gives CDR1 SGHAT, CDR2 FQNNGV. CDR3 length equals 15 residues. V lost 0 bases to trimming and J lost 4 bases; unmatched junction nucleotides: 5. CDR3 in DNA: TGTGCCAGCAGCTTAGAGCGGGGACAGTCCTATGGCTACACCTTC. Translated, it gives CASSLERGQSYGYTF.

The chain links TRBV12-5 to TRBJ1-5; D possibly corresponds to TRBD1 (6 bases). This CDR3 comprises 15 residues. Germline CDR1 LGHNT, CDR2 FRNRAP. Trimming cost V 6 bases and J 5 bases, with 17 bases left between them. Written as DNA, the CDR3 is TGTGCTAGTGGCCGAACTCCAGGGGAAGATCAGCCCCAGCATTTT. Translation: CASGRTPGEDQPQHF.

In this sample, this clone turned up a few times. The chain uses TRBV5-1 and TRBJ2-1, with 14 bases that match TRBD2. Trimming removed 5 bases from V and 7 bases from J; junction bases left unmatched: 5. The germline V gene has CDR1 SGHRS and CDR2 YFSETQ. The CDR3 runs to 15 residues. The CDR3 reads CASRGLAGAVNEQFF. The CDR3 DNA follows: TGCGCCAGCAGGGGACTAGCGGGAGCGGTGAATGAGCAGTTCTTC.

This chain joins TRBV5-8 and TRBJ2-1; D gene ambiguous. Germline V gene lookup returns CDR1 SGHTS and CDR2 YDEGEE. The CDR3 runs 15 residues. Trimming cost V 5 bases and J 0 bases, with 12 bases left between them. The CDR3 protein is CASSSGTSSYNEQFF. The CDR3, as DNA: TGTGCCAGCAGTTCCGGTACCAGCTCCTACAATGAGCAGTTCTTC.

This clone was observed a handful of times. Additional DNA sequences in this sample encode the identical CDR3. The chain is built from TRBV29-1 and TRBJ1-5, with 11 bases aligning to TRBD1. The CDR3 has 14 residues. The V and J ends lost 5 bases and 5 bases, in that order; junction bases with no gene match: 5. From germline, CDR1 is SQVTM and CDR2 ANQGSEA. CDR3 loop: CSVRGQGGDQPQHF. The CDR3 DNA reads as TGCAGCGTTAGGGGACAGGGGGGTGATCAGCCCCAGCATTTT.

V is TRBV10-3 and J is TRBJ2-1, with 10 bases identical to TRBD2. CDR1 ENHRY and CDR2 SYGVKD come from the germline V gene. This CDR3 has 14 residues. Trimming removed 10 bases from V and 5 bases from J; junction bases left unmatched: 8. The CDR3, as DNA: TGTGCCAACCGAGGGACTAGCGAAAACAATGAGCAGTTCTTC. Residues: CANRGTSENNEQFF.

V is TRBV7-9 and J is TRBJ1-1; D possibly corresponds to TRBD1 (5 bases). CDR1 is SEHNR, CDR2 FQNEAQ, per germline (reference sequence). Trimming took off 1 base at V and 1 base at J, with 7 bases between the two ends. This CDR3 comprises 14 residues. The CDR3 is CASSLVGGNTEAFF. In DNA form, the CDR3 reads TGTGCCAGCAGCTTAGTTGGGGGGAACACTGAAGCTTTCTTT. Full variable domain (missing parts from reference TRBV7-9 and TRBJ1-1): DTGVSQNPRHKITKRGQNVTFRCDPISEHNRLYWYRQTLGQGPEFLTYFQNEAQLEKSRLLSDRFSAERPKGSFSTLEIQRTEQGDSAMYLCASSLVGGNTEAFFGQGTRLTVV.

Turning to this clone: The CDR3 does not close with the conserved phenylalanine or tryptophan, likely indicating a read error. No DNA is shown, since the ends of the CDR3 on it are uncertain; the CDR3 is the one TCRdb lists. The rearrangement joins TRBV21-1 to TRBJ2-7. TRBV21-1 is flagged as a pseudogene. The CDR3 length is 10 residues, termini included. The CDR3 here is CASSKVRSLN.

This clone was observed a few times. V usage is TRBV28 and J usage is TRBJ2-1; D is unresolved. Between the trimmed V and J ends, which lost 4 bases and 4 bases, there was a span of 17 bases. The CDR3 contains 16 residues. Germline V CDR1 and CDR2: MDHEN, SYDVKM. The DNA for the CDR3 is TGTGCCAGCAGTTCCGTCTACCTCGACAAGTACAATGAGCAGTTCTTC. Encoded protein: CASSSVYLDKYNEQFF.

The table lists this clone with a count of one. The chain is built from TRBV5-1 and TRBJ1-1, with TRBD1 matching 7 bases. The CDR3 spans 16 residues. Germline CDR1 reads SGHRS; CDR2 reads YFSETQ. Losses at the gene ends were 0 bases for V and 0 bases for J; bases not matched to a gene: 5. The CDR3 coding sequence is TGCGCCAGCAGCTTGGTAAGGACAGGAATGAACACTGAAGCTTTCTTT. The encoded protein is CASSLVRTGMNTEAFF.

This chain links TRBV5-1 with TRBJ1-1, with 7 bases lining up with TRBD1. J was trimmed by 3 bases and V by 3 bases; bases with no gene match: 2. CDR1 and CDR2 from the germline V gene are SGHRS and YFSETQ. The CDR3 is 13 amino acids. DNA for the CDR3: TGCGCCAGCAGCTACGACAGGGACACTGAAGCTTTCTTT. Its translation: CASSYDRDTEAFF. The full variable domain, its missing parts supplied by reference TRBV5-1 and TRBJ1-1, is KAGVTQTPRYLIKTRGQQVTLSCSPISGHRSVSWYQQTPGQGLQFLFEYFSETQRNKGNFPGRFSGRQFSNSRSEMNVSTLELGDSALYLCASSYDRDTEAFFGQGTRLTVV.

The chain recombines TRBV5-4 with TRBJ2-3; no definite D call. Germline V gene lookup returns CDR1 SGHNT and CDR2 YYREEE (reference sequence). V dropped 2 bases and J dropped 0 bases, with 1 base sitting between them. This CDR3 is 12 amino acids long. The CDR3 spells CASSFSTDTQYF. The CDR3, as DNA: TGTGCCAGCAGCTTTAGCACAGATACGCAGTATTTT.

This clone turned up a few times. CDR3 amino acids: CASSLAVEPTYEQYF. DNA for the CDR3: TGTGCCAGCAGCTTAGCGGTAGAGCCAACCTACGAGCAGTACTTC. V and J are TRBV7-2 and TRBJ2-7, with D unclear. This CDR3 has 15 amino acids. In germline, CDR1 is SGHTA, CDR2 FQGNSA. V was shortened by 0 bases and J by 2 bases, with 11 bases between the two germline ends.

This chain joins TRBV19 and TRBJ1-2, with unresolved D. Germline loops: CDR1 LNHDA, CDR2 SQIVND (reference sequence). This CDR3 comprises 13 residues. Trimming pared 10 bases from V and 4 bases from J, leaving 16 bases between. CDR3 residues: CATRRAQFYGYTF. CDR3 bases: TGTGCCACCAGGAGGGCGCAGTTCTATGGCTACACCTTC.

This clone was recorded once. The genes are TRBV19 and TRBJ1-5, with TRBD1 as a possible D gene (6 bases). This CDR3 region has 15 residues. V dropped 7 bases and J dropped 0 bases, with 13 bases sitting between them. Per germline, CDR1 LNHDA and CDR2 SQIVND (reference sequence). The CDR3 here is CASTRDIPSNQPQHF. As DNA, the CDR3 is TGTGCCAGTACCAGGGACATTCCTAGCAATCAGCCCCAGCATTTT.